This is a list of T cell receptor beta chains from one sample in a study of shared clonotypes between healthy human individuals. Libraries were prepared by immunoSEQ multiplex PCR; TCRdb keeps only in-frame clonotypes and omits some of them. The sample shows roughly 700,000 clones, 74% of them seen only once. Material for sequencing was memory CD4+ T cells sorted from blood. The receptors stem from a woman aged 30 to 39 in good health. The CDR3 runs from the conserved cysteine through the conserved F or W. A D gene is named only where the DNA matches it firmly. Only some rows state a clone size, as once, few, many or a class for expanded clones.

abundance	v_gene	j_gene	d_gene	len	CDR3aa	CDR3nt
NA	TRBV5-1	TRBJ1-1	NA	18	CASSLEGGRARQNTEAFF	TGCGCCAGCAGCTTGGAGGGGGGCAGGGCTAGACAGAACACTGAAGCTTTCTTT
NA	TRBV7-6	TRBJ2-7	TRBD2	14	CASSSQRGGYEQYF	TGTGCCAGCAGCTCCCAGCGGGGGGGCTACGAGCAGTACTTC
NA	TRBV6-1	TRBJ1-1	TRBD1	14	CASSERQGRTEAFF	TGTGCCAGCAGTGAAAGACAGGGAAGGACTGAAGCTTTCTTT
once	TRBV5-1	TRBJ1-5	NA	14	CASSFGDGDQPQHF	TGCGCCAGCAGCTTTGGGGACGGCGACCAGCCCCAGCATTTT
NA	TRBV5-1	TRBJ2-1	TRBD2	16	CASSPQTSGRTGEQFF	TGCGCCAGCAGCCCACAGACTAGCGGGAGGACGGGGGAGCAGTTCTTC
NA	TRBV19	TRBJ1-5	NA	12	CAAGFSNQPQHF	TGTGCCGCAGGGTTTAGCAATCAGCCCCAGCATTTT
NA	TRBV27	TRBJ1-1	NA	14	CASSHTNRNTEAFF	TGTGCCAGCAGTCATACGAACAGGAACACTGAAGCTTTCTTT
few	TRBV5-1	TRBJ2-7	TRBD1	16	CASSLSRGTGVHEQYF	TGCGCCAGCAGCTTGAGTAGGGGGACAGGGGTCCACGAGCAGTACTTC
NA	TRBV15	TRBJ1-1	TRBD1	15	CATSREQGAAPEAFF	TGTGCCACCAGCAGGGAACAGGGGGCAGCTCCTGAAGCTTTCTTT
NA	TRBV28	TRBJ2-3	TRBD1	16	CASSSAGTGVRDTQYF	TGTGCCAGCAGTTCAGCCGGGACAGGGGTGAGAGATACGCAGTATTTT
NA	TRBV27	TRBJ2-7	TRBD2	16	CASRPRGGLATYEQYF	TGTGCCAGCAGACCCCGCGGAGGACTAGCAACGTACGAGCAGTACTTC
NA	TRBV28	TRBJ1-2	TRBD1	13	CASSSQDRRGYTF	TGTGCCAGCTCCTCTCAGGACAGGAGGGGCTACACCTTC
few	TRBV27	TRBJ1-2	TRBD1	14	CASKRIDRDYGYTF	TGTGCCAGCAAAAGGATCGACAGGGACTATGGCTACACCTTC
NA	TRBV7-2	TRBJ2-6	NA	16	CASSLDSVSGANVLTF	TGTGCCAGCAGCCTCGACAGCGTATCTGGGGCCAACGTCCTGACTTTC
few	TRBV7-8	TRBJ2-7	NA	14	CASSASGGPYEQYF	TGTGCCAGCAGCGCCTCCGGGGGGCCCTACGAGCAGTACTTC
NA	TRBV11-2	TRBJ2-7	TRBD1	14	CASSSGQGYNEQYF	TGTGCCAGCAGCTCGGGACAGGGGTATAACGAGCAGTACTTC
few	TRBV5-1	TRBJ2-1	NA	16	CASGFGWGPETDEQFF	TGCGCCAGCGGCTTCGGTTGGGGACCGGAGACGGATGAGCAGTTCTTC
NA	TRBV19	TRBJ2-3	NA	14	CASSTQGVADTQYF	TGTGCCAGTAGTACCCAGGGAGTAGCAGATACGCAGTATTTT
NA	TRBV11-2	TRBJ2-1	TRBD2	19	CASSLEGRGLAGIRNEQFF	TGTGCCAGCAGCTTAGAAGGGCGAGGACTAGCGGGAATTAGGAATGAGCAGTTCTTC
NA	TRBV19	TRBJ2-1	NA	14	CASSISGVPNEQFF	TGTGCCAGTAGTATTAGTGGGGTACCCAATGAGCAGTTCTTC
NA	TRBV6-6	TRBJ1-4	TRBD1	14	CASSTGTGNEKLFF	TGTGCCAGCAGTACCGGGACAGGGAATGAAAAACTGTTTTTT
NA	TRBV14	TRBJ2-4	TRBD2	19	CASSQGLAGETPNRGIQYF	TGTGCCAGCAGCCAGGGACTAGCGGGAGAGACCCCAAATCGAGGCATTCAGTACTTC
NA	TRBV2	TRBJ2-5	TRBD1	12	CASKRQGATQYF	TGTGCCAGCAAGAGACAGGGGGCGACCCAGTACTTC
NA	TRBV5-1	TRBJ2-1	NA	15	CASSLDVLSYNEQFF	TGCGCCAGCAGCTTGGACGTCTTGTCCTACAATGAGCAGTTCTTC
NA	TRBV27	TRBJ1-1	NA	16	CASSPWGNLADTEAFF	TGTGCCAGCAGTCCCTGGGGGAACCTCGCGGACACTGAAGCTTTCTTT
NA	TRBV14	TRBJ2-6	NA	15	CASSQTYSGANVLTF	TGTGCCAGCAGCCAGACGTATTCTGGGGCCAACGTCCTGACTTTC
NA	TRBV4-2	TRBJ1-1	NA	13	CAASREQLTEAFF	TGTGCAGCATCGCGGGAGCAGCTCACTGAAGCTTTCTTT
NA	TRBV28	TRBJ2-3	TRBD2	15	CASSLREGRTDTQYF	TGTGCCAGCAGTTTACGGGAGGGCCGCACAGATACGCAGTATTTT
NA	TRBV6-5	TRBJ2-2	NA	15	CASGPRTPNTGELFF	TGTGCCAGCGGCCCGAGGACTCCGAACACCGGGGAGCTGTTTTTT
NA	TRBV16	TRBJ1-2	NA	14	CASSQGSVVGGYTF	TGTGCCAGCAGCCAAGGAAGTGTAGTCGGTGGCTACACCTTC
NA	TRBV23-1	TRBJ1-3	TRBD1	18	CASSQGWEGASSGNTIYF	TGCGCCAGCAGTCAAGGGTGGGAGGGGGCCAGCTCTGGAAACACCATATATTTT
NA	TRBV27	TRBJ2-1	NA	12	CASSRVFNEQFF	TGTGCCAGCAGTAGGGTTTTCAATGAGCAGTTCTTC
once	TRBV10-3	TRBJ2-2	NA	14	CAISETESTGELFF	TGTGCCATCAGTGAAACAGAGTCCACCGGGGAGCTGTTTTTT